The 10 T cell receptor beta chains in this list originate from one sample, sequenced in a study of blood T cell repertoires in COVID-19. Repertoires were generated with immunoSEQ multiplex PCR, while TCRdb's copy carries only in-frame clones and drops some. The data show more than 200,000 clones, 86% seen once. Sequences were obtained from peripheral blood. The receptors originated from a man aged 30 to 39 with active or convalescent COVID-19.

V usage is TRBV4-2 and J usage is TRBJ2-7, with TRBD2 matching over 11 bases. CDR1 is LGHNA, CDR2 YNFKEQ, per germline. The CDR3 runs 16 residues. With V trimmed by 1 base and J by 0 bases, 2 bases remained unmatched. The CDR3 DNA reads as TGTGCCAGCAGCCAAGCACTAGCGGGGGACTCCTACGAGCAGTACTTC. This sequence encodes CASSQALAGDSYEQYF.

The chain links TRBV6-5 to TRBJ1-2; D gene uncertain. The V gene lost 8 bases and the J gene lost 9 bases, with 13 bases spanning the gap. This CDR3 comprises 11 residues. Per the germline V gene, CDR1 is MNHEY and CDR2 is SVGAGI. The CDR3 reads CASSSGVSYTF. CDR3 DNA sequence: TGTGCCAGCTCCAGCGGAGTTAGCTACACCTTC.

This sequence joins TRBV6-5 and TRBJ2-2, with 11 bases identical to TRBD2. V was clipped by 2 bases and J by 8 bases; unmatched bases: 7. The CDR3 has 16 amino acids. Germline-derived CDR1 and CDR2 are MNHEY and SVGAGI. CDR3 bases: TGTGCCAGCAGTTACCGACTAGCGGGGCAGGGGGGGGAGCTGTTTTTT. It yields the protein CASSYRLAGQGGELFF.

This rearrangement joins TRBV9 to TRBJ2-5; D not certain. The CDR3 is 13 amino acids. V dropped 0 bases and J dropped 2 bases, with 5 bases sitting between them. CDR1 and CDR2 (germline): SGDLS, YYNGEE. The CDR3 spells CASSVALQETQYF. CDR3 sequence (DNA): TGTGCCAGCAGCGTAGCCTTACAAGAGACCCAGTACTTC. The full variable domain, its missing parts supplied by reference TRBV9 and TRBJ2-5, is DSGVTQTPKHLITATGQRVTLRCSPRSGDLSVYWYQQSLDQGLQFLIQYYNGEERAKGNILERFSAQQFPDLHSELNLSSLELGDSALYFCASSVALQETQYFGPGTRLLVL.

This chain uses TRBV4-1 with TRBJ2-1; TRBD2 aligns across 13 bases. This CDR3 comprises 21 residues. J lost 7 bases, V lost 4 bases, and 22 bases had no gene match. Germline CDR1 MGHRA, CDR2 YSYEKL. Written as DNA, the CDR3 is TGCGCCAGCAGCCTTCCGCCGAATCGACTAGCGGGGGGCCAGGTGTGGAATGAGCAGTTCTTC. Amino acids: CASSLPPNRLAGGQVWNEQFF.

This rearrangement joins TRBV4-3 to TRBJ2-3; 8 bases are shared with TRBD1. Germline CDR1 reads LGHNA; CDR2 reads YSLEER. CDR3 size: 16 residues. J gave up 4 bases and V 0 bases, and 6 bases lay outside the gene matches. The CDR3 reads CASSQDQGAGADTQYF. For the CDR3, the DNA is TGCGCCAGCAGCCAAGACCAGGGGGCCGGTGCAGATACGCAGTATTTT.

The J gene is TRBJ1-1, the V gene TRBV21-1; TRBD1 is the table's D call and was not checked against the DNA. TRBV21-1 is given as a pseudogene. The CDR3 spans 15 residues. For the CDR3, the DNA is TGTGCCATCTCGAGCATTGGGACAGGGCGCCCTGAAGCTTTCTTT. Protein: CAISSIGTGRPEAFF.

This clone has a single count. The chain links TRBV13 to TRBJ1-2; 7 bases align to TRBD1. The CDR3 loop spans 16 amino acids. J lost 5 bases, V lost 5 bases, and 14 bases had no gene match. Germline V gene data show CDR1 as PRHDT and CDR2 as FYEKMQ (reference sequence). The CDR3 DNA is TGTGCCAGCAGCCCAACGCCGATAGGGACAGCTTATGGCTACACCTTC. It yields the protein CASSPTPIGTAYGYTF. Together with reference TRBV13 and TRBJ1-2, the CDR3 gives the full variable domain: AAGVIQSPRHLIKEKRETATLKCYPIPRHDTVYWYQQGPGQDPQFLISFYEKMQSDKGSIPDRFSAQQFSDYHSELNMSSLELGDSALYFCASSPTPIGTAYGYTFGSGTRLTVV.

The chain has TRBV13 and TRBJ1-6; D is unresolved. Trimming shortened V by 7 bases and J by 7 bases, and 11 bases separated the two germline ends. This CDR3 spans 13 amino acids. Germline lookup yields CDR1 PRHDT and CDR2 FYEKMQ (reference sequence). The CDR3 DNA follows: TGTGCCAGCACCTCCCGTGAGAATTCACCCCTCCACTTT. It yields the protein CASTSRENSPLHF.

This rearrangement joins TRBV5-6 to TRBJ2-2, with TRBD2 matching 8 bases. The V gene end was trimmed by 5 bases and the J gene end by 4 bases; junction bases not matched to a gene: 13. This CDR3 is built from 17 residues. The germline V gene has CDR1 SGHDT and CDR2 YYEEEE. The CDR3 nucleotides read TGTGCCAGCAGATCCACCACCGGGACTAGGCGCACCGGGGAGCTGTTTTTT. This sequence encodes CASRSTTGTRRTGELFF.